This section outlines one TCR beta chain sequence together with its context. Repertoires were generated with immunoSEQ multiplex PCR, while TCRdb's copy carries only in-frame clones and drops some. The repertoire has 65,000 to 70,000 clones, about four fifths of them found once; the top ten carry 2.9%. The J segment lost 1 base and the V segment lost 4 bases, leaving 4 bases of the junction unmatched. The CDR3 is 15 amino acids. Germline V gene lookup returns CDR1 SNHLY and CDR2 FYNNEI. This sample was included in a study of control samples from healthy donors and cancer patients. The sequence came from a woman aged 45-59 years with lung cancer. V and J are TRBV2 and TRBJ1-1; 9 nucleotides match TRBD1. Sequenced input: PBMCs. CDR3 region: CASSAQGARNTEAFF. The CDR3 DNA is TGTGCCAGCAGTGCACAGGGGGCACGGAACACTGAAGCTTTCTTT. Complete variable domain (other parts from reference TRBV2 and TRBJ1-1): EPEVTQTPSHQVTQMGQEVILRCVPISNHLYFYWYRQILGQKVEFLVSFYNNEISEKSEIFDDQFSVERPDGSNFTLKIRSTKLEDSAMYFCASSAQGARNTEAFFGQGTRLTVV.